A single sample gave rise to the 3 T cell receptor beta chains below, sequenced in a study of blood T cell repertoires in COVID-19. Assay used: immunoSEQ multiplex PCR; TCRdb lists only in-frame clones, some missing. The sample lists around 380,000 clones, 70% to 90% occurring once. Source material: PBMCs or T cells enriched from blood (not recorded which). The receptors shown here come from a man between 25 and 39 years old who had recovered from COVID-19.

This rearrangement joins TRBV27 to TRBJ1-3; unclear D gene. The CDR3 spans 15 residues. Germline-derived CDR1 and CDR2 are MNHEY and SMNVEV (reference sequence). V lost 3 bases and J lost 7, with 16 bases in between. The CDR3 loop is CASSFNRDPPNTIYF. The CDR3 coding sequence is TGTGCCAGCAGTTTTAACCGGGATCCACCGAACACCATATATTTT.

The chain couples TRBV25-1 to TRBJ1-1; D not resolved. This CDR3 comprises 12 residues. The V end lost 6 bases, the J end lost 5 bases, and 10 bases lay between the germline ends. Germline CDR1 and CDR2: MGHDK and SYGVNS. CDR3 nucleotides: TGTGCCAGCAGGGCGGGGTGGACTGAAGCTTTCTTT. Encoded protein: CASRAGWTEAFF.

This clone was counted a few times. The chain combines TRBV5-1 with TRBJ1-6, with 9 positions matching TRBD1. Germline trimming cut 4 bases from V and 6 bases from J; bases unmatched to any gene: 5. The CDR3 has 15 amino acids. Germline values: CDR1 SGHRS, CDR2 YFSETQ. This chain's CDR3 is CASSGGQGPNSPLHF. The CDR3, as DNA: TGCGCCAGCAGCGGCGGACAGGGGCCTAATTCACCCCTCCACTTT.